This T cell receptor beta chain was retrieved from a study of CD8 T cells in Susac syndrome. Findings of the study overall: When the CD4+ T cell repertoires of patients with Susac syndrome were examined, they did not show any clonal expansion.

The V gene lost 3 bases and the J gene lost 0 bases, with 7 bases spanning the gap. CDR3 length equals 14 residues. RNA in amounts of about 0.5 to 1 ug was reverse transcribed with random hexamers. TCRdb itself ran the immunoSEQ multiplex PCR reads through MiXCR, one entry per CDR3 protein. The table lists 150,000 or so distinct CDR3 sequences, around 96% of them singletons. A remark on this clonotype: What it binds is unknown.

The genes are TRBV12-3 or TRBV12-4 and TRBJ2-3, with D possibly TRBD2 on 5 matching bases. Sequenced: CD4+ T cells from PBMCs. The receptor was isolated from a human donor with Susac syndrome. The CDR3 loop is CASSFTGSTDTQYF. CDR3 DNA: TGTGCCAGCAGTTTTACGGGGAGCACAGATACGCAGTATTTT.